Below are 21 T cell receptor beta chains sequenced from a single sample in a study of monozygotic twins with inflammatory bowel disease. TCRdb reprocessed the 5' RACE reads and keeps a single row for each CDR3 protein, giving no DNA. Its table records approximately 210,000 distinct CDR3 sequences. Sequencing used blood. The receptors here all came from a human donor with ulcerative colitis or Crohn's disease, or a healthy co-twin of an affected twin (not recorded which).

The chain combines TRBV4-1 with TRBJ2-5. CDR3 length: 14 residues. Germline V gene sequence: CDR1 MGHRA, CDR2 YSYEKL. CDR3 amino acids: CASSQVRQQETQYF.

This rearrangement joins TRBV6-5 to TRBJ1-2. Germline CDR1 reads MNHEY; CDR2 reads SVGAGI. This CDR3 contains 13 residues. Here the CDR3 reads CASRPTENYGYTF.

The chain uses TRBV6-1 and TRBJ1-6; TCRdb picks TRBD1, but there is no DNA to check that call. The CDR3 covers 14 residues. The germline V gene encodes CDR1 MNHNS and CDR2 SASEGT. The CDR3: CASSGTAGNSPLHF.

V is TRBV5-1 and J is TRBJ2-7. Germline CDR1 is SGHRS and CDR2 is YFSETQ. The CDR3 totals 12 residues. The chain's CDR3 is CASSLRPSEQYF.

The chain employs TRBV7-6 and TRBJ2-3; TCRdb selects TRBD2, and the lack of DNA leaves this call unchecked. This CDR3 has 16 amino acids. Per germline, CDR1 SGHVS and CDR2 FNYEAQ. The CDR3 region is CASSLFKRGGTDTQYF.

This rearrangement joins TRBV11-3 to TRBJ2-7; with no DNA, the TCRdb D assignment of TRBD1 cannot be verified. CDR1 is SGHNT and CDR2 is YENEEA in the germline V gene. The CDR3 loop spans 12 amino acids. The CDR3 region is CASSLAGGEQYF.

The V call is TRBV4-1, the J call TRBJ1-5. Looked up from germline, CDR1 is MGHRA and CDR2 is YSYEKL. This CDR3 region has 13 residues. CDR3 loop: CASSTYSNQPQHF.

V is TRBV23-1 and J is TRBJ1-2. TRBV23-1 falls under the ORF class, with uncertain function. The CDR3 length is 15 residues. CDR3 in amino acids: CASRPGVVWEYGYTF.

The chain combines TRBV6-5 with TRBJ1-2; TCRdb's D gene call, TRBD1, goes unchecked for lack of DNA. CDR1 MNHEY and CDR2 SVGAGI come from the germline V gene. The CDR3 has 14 amino acids. The CDR3 sequence is CASSYGGDRVRYTF.

The chain joins TRBV7-7 to TRBJ2-2; the D gene TCRdb calls, TRBD2, cannot be checked with no DNA. CDR3 length: 16 amino acids. Germline CDR1 and CDR2: SSHAT and FNYEAQ (reference sequence). The CDR3 sequence: CASSLAGGPTTGELFF.

This chain joins TRBV7-2 and TRBJ2-5; without DNA, the TCRdb call of TRBD2 cannot be checked. The CDR3 extends over 14 amino acids. Germline lookup yields CDR1 SGHTA and CDR2 FQGNSA. CDR3 sequence reads: CASSSGTRSETQYF.

V and J are TRBV19 and TRBJ1-2. CDR1 is LNHDA and CDR2 is SQIVND in the germline V gene (reference sequence). The CDR3 has 12 residues. CDR3 sequence reads: CASSIMVGGYTF.

The chain uses TRBV6-5 and TRBJ2-7; with no DNA, the TCRdb D assignment of TRBD1 cannot be verified. The CDR3 sequence is 14 residues long. Per germline, CDR1 MNHEY and CDR2 SVGAGI. This CDR3 reads CASSYKDRVYEQYF.

This sequence joins TRBV20-1 and TRBJ2-3; TCRdb lists TRBD1, though no DNA is available to test this call. The CDR3 consists of 12 residues. CDR1 and CDR2 from the germline V gene are DFQATT and SNEGSKA (reference sequence). The CDR3 protein is CSARIGGDTQYF.

The rearrangement uses TRBV6-5 and TRBJ2-2; with no DNA, the TCRdb D assignment of TRBD1 cannot be verified. The CDR3 consists of 12 residues. Germline V gives CDR1 MNHEY, CDR2 SVGAGI. CDR3 protein: CASRQGVGELFF.

This rearrangement joins TRBV20-1 to TRBJ2-3; absent DNA, TCRdb's TRBD2 call cannot be checked. CDR3 length: 16 amino acids. From germline, CDR1 is DFQATT and CDR2 SNEGSKA (reference sequence). The CDR3 spells CSASPLTSGRTHTQYF.

The CDR3 sequence: CASSLGSTEGQHF. J is TRBJ1-5 and V is TRBV12-3 or TRBV12-4. This CDR3 is 13 amino acids long.

The chain joins TRBV29-1 to TRBJ2-7. CDR3 length: 12 residues. In germline, CDR1 is SQVTM, CDR2 ANQGSEA. This CDR3 is CSVVGIQREQYF.

The gene calls are TRBV20-1 and TRBJ2-1; TCRdb reports TRBD1, a call that lacks DNA to check it against. The CDR3 is 13 amino acids. Germline lookup yields CDR1 DFQATT and CDR2 SNEGSKA (reference sequence). The CDR3 reads CSASQGAYNEQFF.

The V gene is TRBV5-6, the J gene TRBJ2-3; as DNA is missing, the TRBD2 call by TCRdb cannot be tested. Germline CDR1 is SGHDT and CDR2 is YYEEEE. CDR3 length equals 14 residues. The CDR3 sequence: CASSLMAGRDTQYF.

The CDR3 loop reads CASSEATGGGGGYTF. The gene calls are TRBV2 and TRBJ1-2; TCRdb designates TRBD1, a call that cannot be tested without DNA. CDR3 length: 15 residues. CDR1 and CDR2 from the germline V gene are SNHLY and FYNNEI.